A single sample gave rise to the 22 T cell receptor beta chains below, sequenced in a study of CD8+ T cells in alopecia areata. Once RNA had been extracted, it was reverse transcribed into cDNA to act as the sequencing template. Produced via immunoSEQ multiplex PCR; TCRdb's table is partial and in-frame only. The table includes some 200,000 clones, around 50% detected once. The sequencing used CD4+ T cells sorted from blood, collected at week 0. These receptor sequences come from a human donor with alopecia areata.

This clone was observed a few times. V usage is TRBV30 and J usage is TRBJ2-1, with 7 bases fitting TRBD2. V gave up 5 bases and J gave up 5 bases; unmatched junction bases: 9. CDR1 and CDR2 (germline): GTSNPN, SVGIG (reference sequence). CDR3 size: 14 residues. The CDR3 DNA reads TGTGCCTGGGGGCCGGGACTAACTGACAATGAGCAGTTCTTC. The encoded protein is CAWGPGLTDNEQFF.

V and J are TRBV6-5 and TRBJ1-2, with TRBD1 as a possible D gene (5 bases). The V end was cut by 3 bases, the J end by 7 bases, with 12 bases between. Germline CDR1 and CDR2: MNHEY and SVGAGI. The CDR3 runs to 13 residues. CDR3 in DNA: TGTGCCAGCAGTTATATCGGGGGAGGTGGCTACACCTTC. This sequence encodes CASSYIGGGGYTF.

This chain joins TRBV4-1 and TRBJ1-2; no clear D. Germline CDR1 MGHRA, CDR2 YSYEKL. This CDR3 contains 15 residues. The V end was cut by 4 bases, the J end by 0 bases, with 12 bases between. The CDR3 is CASSPDFQANYGYTF. CDR3 sequence (DNA): TGCGCCAGCAGCCCCGACTTTCAAGCTAACTATGGCTACACCTTC.

V usage is TRBV7-9 and J usage is TRBJ2-3; D is unclear. Germline V lookup: CDR1 SEHNR, CDR2 FQNEAQ (reference sequence). The CDR3 has 13 residues. The V and J ends lost 2 bases and 6 bases respectively, with 9 bases between them. The DNA for the CDR3 is TGTGCCAGCAGCTTATGGGGTGACGATACGCAGTATTTT. This translates into CASSLWGDDTQYF. Full variable domain (remainder filled in from reference TRBV7-9 and TRBJ2-3): DTGVSQNPRHKITKRGQNVTFRCDPISEHNRLYWYRQTLGQGPEFLTYFQNEAQLEKSRLLSDRFSAERPKGSFSTLEIQRTEQGDSAMYLCASSLWGDDTQYFGPGTRLTVL.

This sequence joins TRBV6-5 and TRBJ2-7; no clear D gene. The CDR3 has 14 residues. V lost 9 bases, J lost 0 bases, and 15 bases lay in between. Germline assignment: CDR1 MNHEY and CDR2 SVGAGI. This CDR3 reads CASTIFWSSYEQYF. CDR3 nucleotides: TGTGCCAGTACCATTTTCTGGAGCTCCTACGAGCAGTACTTC.

The chain has TRBV29-1 and TRBJ1-3, with D uncertain. V was trimmed by 5 bases and J by 0 bases, leaving 8 bases between them. The CDR3 spans 13 residues. The germline CDR1 and CDR2 sequences are SQVTM and ANQGSEA. In DNA form, the CDR3 reads TGCAGCGTTCAGCACAGCTCTGGAAACACCATATATTTT. Its translation: CSVQHSSGNTIYF.

This clone was observed once. The rearrangement joins TRBV30 to TRBJ1-3; no clear D gene. The CDR3 is made up of 12 amino acids. Per the germline V gene, CDR1 is GTSNPN and CDR2 is SVGIG (reference sequence). The ends were cut back, 1 base at V and 8 bases at J, with 9 bases in the middle. This chain's CDR3 is CAWSAWGYTIYF. In DNA form, the CDR3 reads TGTGCCTGGAGTGCGTGGGGTTACACCATATATTTT. Filled out from reference TRBV30 and TRBJ1-3, the complete variable domain reads SQTIHQWPATLVQPVGSPLSLECTVEGTSNPNLYWYRQAAGRGLQLLFYSVGIGQISSEVPQNLSASRPQDRQFILSSKKLLLSDSGFYLCAWSAWGYTIYFGEGSWLTVV.

This clone occurred a few times. Other DNA sequences from this sample encode an identical CDR3 as well. V gene TRBV19 combines with J gene TRBJ1-5; 7 bases are shared with TRBD1. V was pared by 5 bases and J by 0 bases, with 7 bases of the junction left unmatched. Germline-derived CDR1 and CDR2 are LNHDA and SQIVND (reference sequence). The length of the CDR3 is 16 residues. This CDR3 reads CASSPRQGNSNQPQHF. The CDR3 region has the DNA TGTGCCAGTAGTCCAAGACAGGGAAATAGCAATCAGCCCCAGCATTTT.

With respect to this clone: Other DNA sequences in the same sample also yield this CDR3. The chain recombines TRBV29-1 with TRBJ2-5, with 7 bases fitting TRBD2. CDR3 size: 12 residues. Trimming removed 4 bases from V and 3 bases from J; junction bases left unmatched: 2. The germline CDR1 and CDR2 sequences are SQVTM and ANQGSEA. The CDR3 nucleotides read TGCAGCGTTGGGGGGAGGGAAGAGACCCAGTACTTC. Translating it yields CSVGGREETQYF.

Comment on this clone: This sample also contains other DNA sequences that code for the same CDR3. The CDR3 coding sequence is TGTGCCAGCAGCCTAGACAGAGCCTACGAGCAGTACTTC. It encodes CASSLDRAYEQYF. This chain uses TRBV7-8 with TRBJ2-7; the D gene is possibly TRBD1 (5 bases). Germline V gene data show CDR1 as SGHVS and CDR2 as FQNEAQ. V lost 5 bases, J lost 2 bases, and 10 bases lay in between. This CDR3 region has 13 residues.

This clone was observed a handful of times. V gene TRBV11-2 combines with J gene TRBJ2-2; 7 nucleotides line up with TRBD2. The trim removed 8 bases at V and 2 bases at J, leaving 8 bases unmatched. In germline, CDR1 is SGHAT, CDR2 FQNNGV. The CDR3 runs 15 residues. This CDR3 reads CASGAGTKNTGELFF. CDR3 DNA: TGTGCCAGCGGCGCCGGGACTAAAAACACCGGGGAGCTGTTTTTT.

The chain carries TRBV27 and TRBJ2-2; D unresolved. Germline V gives CDR1 MNHEY, CDR2 SMNVEV (reference sequence). This CDR3 has 16 residues. V was shortened by 8 bases and J by 2 bases, with 18 bases between the two germline ends. CDR3 sequence (DNA): TGTGCCAGCGCACAGAATCCCGTGGCAAACACCGGGGAGCTGTTTTTT. Translated, it gives CASAQNPVANTGELFF.

The sample holds one count of this clone. V is TRBV30 and J is TRBJ1-2, with D perhaps TRBD1 (5 bases). The CDR3 covers 15 residues. The V end lost 0 bases, the J end lost 4 bases, and 15 bases lay between the germline ends. Germline values: CDR1 GTSNPN, CDR2 SVGIG (reference sequence). In nucleotides, the CDR3 is TGTGCCTGGAGTGTACTGGGGGTGAGGAGCTATGGCTACACCTTC. Residues: CAWSVLGVRSYGYTF.

The rearrangement uses TRBV15 and TRBJ1-4; 7 nucleotides agree with TRBD1. The CDR3 sequence is 14 residues long. From germline, CDR1 is LNHNV and CDR2 YYDKDF (reference sequence). The ends lost 1 base at V and 8 bases at J; junction bases unmatched: 4. This CDR3 is CATSRAAGGEKLFF. The DNA of the CDR3 is TGTGCCACCAGCAGAGCGGCAGGGGGAGAAAAACTGTTTTTT.

The CDR3 region is CSVVGQGTYEQYF. DNA of the CDR3: TGCAGCGTTGTGGGACAGGGAACCTACGAGCAGTACTTC. The chain recombines TRBV29-1 with TRBJ2-7, with TRBD1 identical over 9 bases. The CDR3 is made up of 13 amino acids. Germline values: CDR1 SQVTM, CDR2 ANQGSEA. Trimming removed 4 bases from V and 2 bases from J; junction bases left unmatched: 3.

V usage is TRBV6-5 and J usage is TRBJ1-5; D call uncertain. V gave up 5 bases and J gave up 5 bases, with 13 bases separating them. The CDR3 runs to 14 residues. Per germline, CDR1 MNHEY and CDR2 SVGAGI. The CDR3 region is CASSDRELHQPQHF. CDR3 bases: TGTGCCAGCAGTGACCGGGAGCTACATCAGCCCCAGCATTTT.

This clone has more than one count but fewer than ten. CDR3 nucleotides: TGCAGCGTAACTAGCGGGGGGTTTTCCTACAATGAGCAGTTCTTC. Translating gives CSVTSGGFSYNEQFF. V usage is TRBV29-1 and J usage is TRBJ2-1; 12 bases align to TRBD2. This CDR3 is built from 15 residues. Germline CDR1 and CDR2: SQVTM and ANQGSEA. V lost 6 bases, J lost 1 base, and 4 bases stayed unmatched.

The V gene is TRBV15, the J gene TRBJ2-3; D unclear. This CDR3 is 13 amino acids long. Trimming removed 1 base from V and 6 bases from J, with 8 bases in between. Germline V gives CDR1 LNHNV, CDR2 YYDKDF (reference sequence). CDR3 loop: CATSRGPLDTQYF. The CDR3 nucleotides read TGTGCCACCAGCAGAGGGCCCCTGGATACGCAGTATTTT.

V and J are TRBV18 and TRBJ1-2, with D hard to call. Trimming removed 3 bases at V and 6 bases at J, with 11 bases between. Germline V gene data show CDR1 as KGHSH and CDR2 as LQKENI. The CDR3 consists of 13 residues. CDR3 protein: CASSPMREDGYTF. The CDR3, as DNA: TGTGCCAGCTCACCGATGAGGGAGGATGGCTACACCTTC.

The J gene is TRBJ2-1, the V gene TRBV6-1, with D tentatively TRBD1 or TRBD2 (5 bases each). The CDR3 sequence is 15 residues long. Germline V gene data show CDR1 as MNHNS and CDR2 as SASEGT. Trimming removed 8 bases from V and 11 bases from J, with 25 bases in between. CDR3 coding DNA: TGTGCCAGCGTTGGTCGCTGGGAAGGGGAGTGGCAGCAGTTCTTC. This sequence encodes CASVGRWEGEWQQFF.

This clone was detected once. The chain couples TRBV15 to TRBJ1-5; 9 bases align to TRBD1. The germline gives CDR1 LNHNV, CDR2 YYDKDF (reference sequence). The CDR3 consists of 16 residues. The J segment lost 1 base and the V segment lost 1 base, leaving 2 bases of the junction unmatched. CDR3 region: CATSRGDRASNQPQHF. The CDR3 nucleotides read TGTGCCACCAGCAGAGGGGACAGGGCGAGCAATCAGCCCCAGCATTTT.

The CDR3 loop is CASSSWGGRTQYF. In DNA, the CDR3 is TGCGCCAGCAGCTCCTGGGGAGGCCGGACCCAGTACTTC. This chain links TRBV5-1 with TRBJ2-5, with D maybe TRBD2 (6 bases). This CDR3 spans 13 amino acids. Germline assignment: CDR1 SGHRS and CDR2 YFSETQ. V gave up 3 bases and J gave up 7 bases, with 13 bases separating them.